A single sample is the source of the 3 T cell receptor beta chains below, sequenced in a study of blood T cell repertoires in COVID-19. The table came from immunoSEQ multiplex PCR; TCRdb's copy has only in-frame clones and leaves some out. Among tens of thousands of clones listed, approximately 79% were seen once. Sequenced input: peripheral blood. The source of these receptors is a man aged 60-69 years with acute or convalescent COVID-19.

In its sample, this clone was seen a few times. V usage is TRBV28 and J usage is TRBJ1-5; D gene unclear. V shed 3 bases and J shed 9 bases, with 9 bases lying between them. The CDR3 runs 12 residues. Germline lookup yields CDR1 MDHEN and CDR2 SYDVKM. The CDR3 region has the DNA TGTGCCAGCAGTTTGAACGGGAGGCCCCAGCATTTT. Amino acids: CASSLNGRPQHF.

J is TRBJ1-5 and V is TRBV19; TRBD1 might be the D (5 bases). Trimming cost V 6 bases and J 5 bases, with 11 bases left between them. The CDR3 runs 13 residues. The germline V gene encodes CDR1 LNHDA and CDR2 SQIVND (reference sequence). DNA for the CDR3: TGTGCCAGTAGCCGGACACGAGATCAGCCCCAGCATTTT. It is translated as CASSRTRDQPQHF.

CDR3 bases: TGTGCCAGCAGTTACTCGATGTACAGGGTAAATGGCTACACCTTC. This encodes CASSYSMYRVNGYTF. The rearrangement links TRBV6-6 to TRBJ1-2, with D possibly being TRBD1 (6 bases). Looked up from germline, CDR1 is MNHNY and CDR2 is SVGAGI (reference sequence). CDR3 size: 15 residues. V was shortened by 0 bases and J by 6 bases, with 14 bases between the two germline ends.